These 4 T cell receptor beta chains came from one sample sequenced in a study of identical twins. TCRdb called the 5' RACE reads again in MiXCR, with one record for every CDR3 protein. The sample shows hundreds of thousands of distinct CDR3 sequences, 5.5% to 6.5% of them seen only once. Source material: naive T cells sorted from blood. The receptors here all came from a man aged 18 to 29 in good health.

This clonotype was counted many times. The chain links TRBV11-1 to TRBJ1-2; perhaps TRBD1 as D (6 bases). The V gene's germline CDR1 is SGHAT and CDR2 FQDESV (reference sequence). Between the trimmed V and J ends, which lost 5 bases and 3 bases, there was a span of 25 bases. There are 18 residues in the CDR3. The CDR3 sequence: CASSHRGATAGEDYGYTF. The CDR3 DNA is TGTGCCAGCAGCCACCGAGGGGCTACGGCAGGGGAGGACTATGGCTACACCTTC.

This clonotype was observed at least ten times. The chain recombines TRBV29-1 with TRBJ2-1; D gene unclear. This CDR3 is 15 amino acids long. Trimming took 6 bases from V and 2 from J, leaving 17 bases between them. Germline loops: CDR1 SQVTM, CDR2 ANQGSEA. The CDR3 region has the DNA TGCAGCGTGTCCTCCGTGATAGCCCCCTACAATGAGCAGTTCTTC. The encoded protein is CSVSSVIAPYNEQFF.

At least ten counts were recorded for this clonotype. This chain links TRBV10-3 with TRBJ1-2, with 7 bases identical to TRBD1. V gave up 4 bases and J gave up 0 bases; unmatched junction bases: 5. CDR1 ENHRY and CDR2 SYGVKD come from the germline V gene. This CDR3 contains 15 residues. Here the CDR3 reads CAISGWDSSNYGYTF. As DNA, the CDR3 is TGTGCCATCAGTGGATGGGACAGCTCTAACTATGGCTACACCTTC.

This clonotype was recorded at least ten times. This chain uses TRBV5-1 with TRBJ2-2; 9 bases map to TRBD2. The CDR3 covers 15 residues. Germline values: CDR1 SGHRS, CDR2 YFSETQ. V lost 4 bases and J lost 3; bases outside the gene matches: 4. The CDR3, as DNA: TGCGCCAGCAGCGTGTTAGCGGGAGACACCGGGGAGCTGTTTTTT. This sequence encodes CASSVLAGDTGELFF.